This TCR beta chain originates from a study of blood T cell repertoires in COVID-19. In the study overall: From T cells, B-cell-depleted T cells, or PBMCs came the material, which was cDNA or gDNA.

V was clipped by 3 bases and J by 15 bases, with 18 bases between them. The CDR3 covers 13 residues. Residents of about two dozen US areas, aged roughly 18 to 89 years, made up the participants. Assignment of participants to cohorts was predicated upon participant-reported clinical history. Original processing methods: Amplification of reference gene primers provided the estimated nucleated cell counts. Data came from immunoSEQ multiplex PCR; TCRdb stores just in-frame clones and leaves some out. V, J and clone size are taken as reported in that table, and D and trimming were inferred from the DNA itself. The data show around 500,000 clones, approximately 86% seen once. This clone is a singleton in its sample.

Sequencing was done on a sample of PBMCs or T cells enriched from blood (not recorded which). This clonotype was sampled from a woman aged 60-75 years who had recovered from COVID-19. This chain uses TRBV12-3 or TRBV12-4 with TRBJ1-5, with D hard to call. CDR3 residues: CASSFTRTARTHF. The DNA of the CDR3 is TGTGCCAGCAGTTTTACCCGGACTGCTAGGACGCATTTT.